This T cell receptor (beta chain) was captured in a study of blood T cell repertoires in COVID-19. Method: immunoSEQ multiplex PCR; TCRdb's copy keeps in-frame clones and lacks some. The sample shows around 68,000 clones, approximately 86% of them seen only once. V was trimmed by 2 bases and J by 0 bases, leaving 11 bases between them. CDR3 size: 16 residues. CDR1 and CDR2 (germline): SNHLY, FYNNEI. This chain connects TRBV2 to TRBJ1-3; weak D call: TRBD1 (5 bases). The sequence was obtained from a man at least 80 years old with active COVID-19. The specimen was peripheral blood. The CDR3 region is CASSEQGASSGNTIYF. As DNA, the CDR3 is TGTGCCAGCAGTGAACAAGGGGCGAGCTCTGGAAACACCATATATTTT. Using reference TRBV2 and TRBJ1-3 for the parts outside the CDR3, the full variable domain is EPEVTQTPSHQVTQMGQEVILRCVPISNHLYFYWYRQILGQKVEFLVSFYNNEISEKSEIFDDQFSVERPDGSNFTLKIRSTKLEDSAMYFCASSEQGASSGNTIYFGEGSWLTVV.